The 14 T cell receptor beta chains reported below all come from one sample, sequenced in a study of T-cell reconstitution after alpha-beta-depleted transplantation in children. Unique molecular identifiers were incorporated during preparation of the TCRbeta library. TCRdb redid the calling of the PCR reads with MiXCR, one entry per CDR3 protein. The table lists approximately 210,000 distinct CDR3 sequences, over 15% of them singletons, with around two fifths in the top ten. The material was PBMCs, mostly from graft donor cells, obtained 360 days after TCRalphabeta/CD19-depleted stem cell transplant. These receptors were obtained from a male patient under 10 years old who had a stem cell transplant for acute lymphoblastic leukemia, so the T cells may come from the graft donor.

The chain joins TRBV18 to TRBJ2-3; D tentatively reads TRBD1 or TRBD2 (5 bases each). CDR1 and CDR2 from the germline V gene are KGHSH and LQKENI. The CDR3 runs to 15 residues. The V end lost 3 bases, the J end lost 2 bases, and 12 bases lay between the germline ends. The CDR3 region has the DNA TGTGCCAGCTCACCCCTCCCGGGGCTCACAGATACGCAGTATTTT. This translates into CASSPLPGLTDTQYF.

The chain joins TRBV11-2 to TRBJ2-3; 9 positions agree with TRBD2. Germline-derived CDR1 and CDR2 are SGHAT and FQNNGV. V lost 0 bases to trimming and J lost 2 bases; unmatched junction nucleotides: 6. The CDR3 runs to 17 residues. The CDR3 bases are TGTGCCAGCAGCTTAGAGGATAGCGGGGGACCCACAGATACGCAGTATTTT. This encodes CASSLEDSGGPTDTQYF.

This clonotype came up a few times. The chain joins TRBV29-1 to TRBJ2-6; no firm D call. The CDR3 contains 13 residues. CDR1 SQVTM and CDR2 ANQGSEA come from the germline V gene. Trimming stripped 6 bases from V and 1 base from J, with 7 bases between. DNA of the CDR3: TGCAGCGTGTGGTGGTCTGGGGCCAACGTCCTGACTTTC. Translated, it gives CSVWWSGANVLTF.

V and J are TRBV7-9 and TRBJ2-1; TRBD2 matches 10 bases. Trimming at V came to 3 bases and at J to 4 bases, leaving 6 bases not matched to a gene. Germline V CDR1 and CDR2: SEHNR, FQNEAQ (reference sequence). This CDR3 is built from 16 residues. CDR3 protein: CASSFPGLALYNEQFF. The CDR3 DNA reads as TGTGCCAGCAGCTTTCCGGGACTAGCGCTTTACAATGAGCAGTTCTTC.

This chain links TRBV28 with TRBJ1-3; TRBD1 is a possible D gene (6 bases). The germline gives CDR1 MDHEN, CDR2 SYDVKM. The V end was cut by 7 bases, the J end by 5 bases, with 12 bases between. The CDR3 loop spans 13 amino acids. This CDR3 reads CASKGGLRNTIYF. CDR3 sequence (DNA): TGTGCCAGCAAGGGGGGGCTCAGAAACACCATATATTTT.

The chain couples TRBV3-1 to TRBJ2-1; D remains ambiguous. Germline assignment: CDR1 LGHDT and CDR2 YNNKEL (reference sequence). V was pared by 0 bases and J by 16 bases, with 13 bases between. CDR3 length equals 12 residues. CDR3 amino acids: CASSQDPGASFF. CDR3 bases: TGTGCCAGCAGCCAAGACCCCGGTGCTAGTTTCTTC.

The chain recombines TRBV20-1 with TRBJ2-7; D is possibly TRBD2 (6 bases). The CDR3 sequence is 12 residues long. Germline V gene lookup returns CDR1 DFQATT and CDR2 SNEGSKA (reference sequence). Trimming pared 3 bases from V and 3 bases from J, leaving 9 bases between. Here the CDR3 reads CSARSGVYEQYF. DNA for the CDR3: TGCAGTGCTAGGTCGGGGGTCTACGAGCAGTACTTC.

This clonotype turned up a few times. J is TRBJ2-2 and V is TRBV21-1; the table's D call TRBD1 went unverified against the DNA. TRBV21-1 is a known pseudogene. CDR3 length equals 17 residues. The CDR3 loop reads CASSSGTGGSNTGELFF. The CDR3 region has the DNA TGTGCCAGCAGTTCCGGGACAGGGGGTTCGAACACCGGGGAGCTGTTTTTT.

V is TRBV6-2 or TRBV6-3 and J is TRBJ2-2, with D perhaps TRBD1 (6 bases). The germline CDR1 and CDR2 sequences are MNHEY and SVGEGT. Trimming left V 4 bases short and J 1 base short, with 7 bases between. The CDR3 totals 14 residues. CDR3 bases: TGTGCCAGCAGTTCGGACAGGAACACCGGGGAGCTGTTTTTT. Encoded protein: CASSSDRNTGELFF.

This clonotype was counted ten times or more. V is TRBV18 and J is TRBJ2-3; maybe TRBD1 (6 bases). The CDR3 spans 13 residues. The germline V gene encodes CDR1 KGHSH and CDR2 LQKENI. V dropped 2 bases and J dropped 4 bases, with 7 bases sitting between them. CDR3: CASSPAGADTQYF. The CDR3, as DNA: TGTGCCAGCTCACCAGCAGGGGCAGATACGCAGTATTTT. The complete variable domain, with remaining parts taken from reference TRBV18 and TRBJ2-3, reads NAGVMQNPRHLVRRRGQEARLRCSPMKGHSHVYWYRQLPEEGLKFMVYLQKENIIDESGMPKERFSAEFPKEGPSILRIQQVVRGDSAAYFCASSPAGADTQYFGPGTRLTVL.

This clonotype was picked up a small number of times. The rearrangement links TRBV7-2 to TRBJ2-2; 7 bases agree with TRBD2. Germline CDR1 SGHTA, CDR2 FQGNSA. The CDR3 is 16 residues long. The V gene end was trimmed by 3 bases and the J gene end by 0 bases; junction bases not matched to a gene: 4. The CDR3 DNA reads as TGTGCCAGCAGCTTTACCCGGGGGGCGAACACCGGGGAGCTGTTTTTT. Translation: CASSFTRGANTGELFF.

This chain joins TRBV27 and TRBJ1-6, with D maybe TRBD1 (5 bases). Germline V gives CDR1 MNHEY, CDR2 SMNVEV (reference sequence). With 5 bases removed from V and 6 bases from J, the gap between germline ends came to 11 bases. CDR3 length: 14 residues. Written as DNA, the CDR3 is TGTGCCAGCAGTCCCGGGACCACTAATTCACCCCTCCACTTT. This encodes CASSPGTTNSPLHF.

The chain couples TRBV5-6 to TRBJ2-7; 8 bases line up with TRBD1. Germline CDR1 and CDR2: SGHDT and YYEEEE. The CDR3 totals 12 residues. Trimming removed 7 bases from V and 5 bases from J; junction bases left unmatched: 5. CDR3 loop: CASSGRGHEQYF. The CDR3 bases are TGTGCCAGCTCCGGCAGGGGGCACGAGCAGTACTTC.

This clonotype was found a few times. This chain joins TRBV4-1 and TRBJ1-1, with TRBD1 matching 10 bases. The CDR3 is made up of 14 amino acids. V trimming: 3 bases; J trimming: 4 bases; junction bases outside the gene matches: 2. Per germline, CDR1 MGHRA and CDR2 YSYEKL. Written as DNA, the CDR3 is TGCGCCAGCAGCCAGAGGACAGGGGGCACTGAAGCTTTCTTT. This encodes CASSQRTGGTEAFF.